Below are 27 T cell receptor beta chains sequenced from a single sample in a study of early T cells in non-severe SARS-CoV-2 infection. TCRdb re-called the 5' RACE reads through MiXCR, storing one row per CDR3 protein. In the table there are 70,000 or so distinct CDR3 sequences, over 9% of which are singletons. The sequencing input was whole blood. These receptors were obtained from an adult who was a healthcare worker with PCR-confirmed SARS-CoV-2 infection or an uninfected control (not recorded which).

This clonotype was seen many times. The chain carries TRBV29-1 and TRBJ2-1; 12 bases align to TRBD2. The CDR3 contains 14 residues. CDR1 and CDR2 from the germline V gene are SQVTM and ANQGSEA. With 7 bases clipped from V and 7 bases from J, the junction kept 8 bases outside the gene matches. In DNA form, the CDR3 reads TGCAGCGCCCGACTAGCGGGAGTGGGAAATGAGCAGTTCTTC. This sequence encodes CSARLAGVGNEQFF.

Only a few counts were recorded for this clonotype. The chain carries TRBV7-8 and TRBJ2-7; 7 bases align to TRBD1. CDR3 length: 14 amino acids. J lost 7 bases, V lost 5 bases, and 11 bases had no gene match. The V gene's germline CDR1 is SGHVS and CDR2 FQNEAQ. CDR3 sequence (DNA): TGTGCCAGCAGCCTCCCCACAGGGGTAGGAGAGCAGTACTTC. As protein: CASSLPTGVGEQYF.

This clonotype was observed at least ten times. This rearrangement joins TRBV29-1 to TRBJ1-3; 9 bases fit TRBD1. Germline V lookup: CDR1 SQVTM, CDR2 ANQGSEA. V shed 6 bases and J 10 bases; nucleotides not matched to a gene: 4. This CDR3 comprises 11 residues. CDR3 residues: CSVRDRETIYF. Here the CDR3 DNA reads TGCAGCGTCCGGGACAGGGAAACCATATATTTT.

The genes are TRBV6-2 or TRBV6-3 and TRBJ2-7, with 13 bases matching TRBD2. V lost 6 bases, J lost 4 bases, and 3 bases stayed unmatched. Germline CDR1 is MNHEY and CDR2 is SVGEGT. CDR3 length: 14 amino acids. CDR3 sequence (DNA): TGTGCCAGCAGATGGACTAGCGGGAGATACGAGCAGTACTTC. Protein product: CASRWTSGRYEQYF.

The J gene is TRBJ1-1, the V gene TRBV6-1; 9 nucleotides match TRBD1. Germline CDR1 is MNHNS and CDR2 is SASEGT. CDR3 size: 15 residues. V lost 4 bases, J lost 5 bases, and 8 bases stayed unmatched. The CDR3 coding sequence is TGTGCCAGCAGTGCCGCGACAGGGGGGAGGACTGAAGCTTTCTTT. This gives the protein CASSAATGGRTEAFF.

This clonotype was observed a few times. The chain links TRBV7-6 to TRBJ1-6; 7 nucleotides match TRBD1. V lost 4 bases, J lost 10 bases, and 13 bases stayed unmatched. The germline CDR1 and CDR2 sequences are SGHVS and FNYEAQ. The CDR3 length is 16 residues. The CDR3 spells CASSSTPQGVSSPLHF. CDR3 nucleotides: TGTGCCAGCAGCTCCACCCCTCAGGGGGTTAGCTCACCCCTCCACTTT.

This clonotype was recorded only once. The rearrangement uses TRBV5-1 and TRBJ2-4; 11 bases are shared with TRBD1. The trim removed 4 bases at V and 10 bases at J, leaving 7 bases unmatched. The CDR3 is made up of 14 amino acids. The germline CDR1 and CDR2 sequences are SGHRS and YFSETQ. CDR3 protein: CASSTGQGASIQYF. DNA for the CDR3: TGCGCCAGCAGCACTGGACAGGGGGCCTCAATTCAGTACTTC.

The sample holds many counts of this clonotype. The chain has TRBV9 and TRBJ2-1, with 8 bases identical to TRBD2. J was trimmed by 4 bases and V by 3 bases; bases with no gene match: 15. Per the germline V gene, CDR1 is SGDLS and CDR2 is YYNGEE. CDR3 length: 18 amino acids. The CDR3 reads CASSAKNSGNARYNEQFF. In nucleotides, the CDR3 is TGTGCCAGCAGCGCCAAGAATAGCGGGAACGCTCGTTACAATGAGCAGTTCTTC.

The chain uses TRBV29-1 and TRBJ1-2, with D tentatively TRBD1 (5 bases). V lost 4 bases and J 6 bases, leaving 9 bases between the germline ends. CDR3 length: 11 residues. Germline V gene lookup returns CDR1 SQVTM and CDR2 ANQGSEA. DNA of the CDR3: TGCAGCGTTGTGGCGGGGGATGGCTACACCTTC. Residues: CSVVAGDGYTF.

This clonotype was detected only a few times. The chain is built from TRBV6-6 and TRBJ1-3; D is undetermined. The CDR3 contains 18 residues. The germline V gene encodes CDR1 MNHNY and CDR2 SVGAGI (reference sequence). Trimming removed 7 bases at V and 0 bases at J, with 22 bases between. The CDR3 DNA sequence: TGTGCCAGCATTCCGAAACCCACAACAACCCTCTCTGGAAACACCATATATTTT. Translating gives CASIPKPTTTLSGNTIYF.

This clonotype has ten or more counts. V gene TRBV20-1 combines with J gene TRBJ2-1; 7 nucleotides align to TRBD2. There are 14 residues in the CDR3. Losses at the gene ends were 4 bases for V and 6 bases for J; bases not matched to a gene: 9. Per the germline V gene, CDR1 is DFQATT and CDR2 is SNEGSKA (reference sequence). The CDR3 loop reads CSAMGGRATNEQFF. The CDR3 DNA is TGCAGTGCTATGGGCGGGAGAGCTACCAATGAGCAGTTCTTC.

The sample holds a few counts of this clonotype. This chain joins TRBV28 and TRBJ2-7, with 8 positions matching TRBD2. Germline V lookup: CDR1 MDHEN, CDR2 SYDVKM. This CDR3 spans 19 amino acids. J lost 0 bases, V lost 7 bases, and 20 bases had no gene match. The CDR3 sequence: CASTPGAAGGWGGSYEQYF. CDR3 bases: TGTGCCAGCACCCCTGGGGCGGCGGGAGGCTGGGGGGGCTCCTACGAGCAGTACTTC.

The sample holds many counts of this clonotype. The chain employs TRBV11-3 and TRBJ2-1, with D perhaps TRBD2 (6 bases). Germline-derived CDR1 and CDR2 are SGHNT and YENEEA. V was pared by 2 bases and J by 4 bases, with 9 bases between. The CDR3 totals 14 residues. The CDR3 nucleotides read TGTGCCAGCAGCTTATCCGCGGGGTACAATGAGCAGTTCTTC. This sequence encodes CASSLSAGYNEQFF.

The chain couples TRBV2 to TRBJ2-2; D may be TRBD1 (6 bases). V was shortened by 7 bases and J by 7 bases, with 19 bases between the two germline ends. From germline, CDR1 is SNHLY and CDR2 FYNNEI. This CDR3 comprises 15 residues. CDR3 region: CASNNPGVSVGELFF. The DNA of the CDR3 is TGTGCCAGCAACAATCCAGGGGTCTCGGTCGGGGAGCTGTTTTTT.

This clonotype was seen at least ten times. The chain employs TRBV12-3 or TRBV12-4 and TRBJ1-2; possibly TRBD1 for D (6 bases). V dropped 2 bases and J dropped 2 bases, with 12 bases sitting between them. This CDR3 comprises 15 residues. The CDR3 nucleotides read TGTGCCAGCAGTTTATTTAGGGGGGGCAACTATGGCTACACCTTC. Translating it yields CASSLFRGGNYGYTF.

In this sample, this clonotype turned up many times. The V call is TRBV12-3 or TRBV12-4, the J call TRBJ2-7, with 7 positions matching TRBD2. The CDR3 runs 16 residues. The ends lost 1 base at V and 6 bases at J; junction bases unmatched: 12. The CDR3 coding sequence is TGTGCCAGCAGTTTAGTTGGGAGGGCCCTCCGTTCCGAGCAGTACTTC. Its protein product is CASSLVGRALRSEQYF.

This clonotype has at least ten counts. The chain recombines TRBV20-1 with TRBJ2-5; the match to TRBD1 covers 8 bases. The CDR3 covers 15 residues. The germline V gene has CDR1 DFQATT and CDR2 SNEGSKA (reference sequence). V shed 0 bases, J shed 7 bases, and the junction held 10 bases outside the gene matches. DNA of the CDR3: TGCAGTGCTAGAGACCTGGACAGGGAAAAAGGGACCCAGTACTTC. Translating it yields CSARDLDREKGTQYF.

The J gene is TRBJ1-1, the V gene TRBV7-2, with D tentatively TRBD1 (6 bases). Germline CDR1 is SGHTA and CDR2 is FQGNSA. The CDR3 consists of 14 residues. Trimming took off 4 bases at V and 2 bases at J, with 11 bases between the two ends. The CDR3 loop reads CASSSQGFNTEAFF. Here the CDR3 DNA reads TGTGCCAGCAGCTCACAGGGTTTCAACACTGAAGCTTTCTTT.

This clonotype came up many times. The chain uses TRBV20-1 and TRBJ2-7; TRBD2 agrees at 9 bases. CDR3 length: 14 residues. The V and J ends lost 3 bases and 2 bases, in that order; junction bases with no gene match: 5. CDR1 and CDR2 from the germline V gene are DFQATT and SNEGSKA (reference sequence). The CDR3 loop is CSARLGGRAYEQYF. The CDR3 nucleotides read TGCAGTGCTAGGCTCGGCGGGAGGGCCTACGAGCAGTACTTC.

The chain is built from TRBV2 and TRBJ2-5; D may be TRBD1 (6 bases). The V end was cut by 8 bases, the J end by 4 bases, with 17 bases between. The CDR3 has 14 amino acids. Germline CDR1 is SNHLY and CDR2 is FYNNEI. The CDR3, as DNA: TGTGCCAGCCTTCAGGGGTCGACGGGAGAGACCCAGTACTTC. This translates into CASLQGSTGETQYF.

This clonotype came up many times. The V and J genes are TRBV7-2 and TRBJ2-6; 7 nucleotides line up with TRBD1. J lost 4 bases, V lost 5 bases, and 8 bases had no gene match. The CDR3 spans 16 residues. Germline V gene sequence: CDR1 SGHTA, CDR2 FQGNSA. The chain's CDR3 is CASSQDTGVGANVLTF. Here the CDR3 DNA reads TGTGCCAGCAGCCAAGATACAGGGGTAGGGGCCAACGTCCTGACTTTC. Drawing the rest from reference TRBV7-2 and TRBJ2-6, the complete variable domain is GAGVSQSPSNKVTEKGKDVELRCDPISGHTALYWYRQSLGQGLEFLIYFQGNSAPDKSGLPSDRFSAERTGGSVSTLTIQRTQQEDSAVYLCASSQDTGVGANVLTFGAGSRLTVL.

Many counts were recorded for this clonotype. V and J are TRBV20-1 and TRBJ2-2; TRBD2 matches 10 bases. This CDR3 has 17 residues. Trimming took 1 base from V and 7 from J; bases not matched to a gene: 12. CDR1 DFQATT and CDR2 SNEGSKA come from the germline V gene (reference sequence). CDR3 in amino acids: CSARGPLASGSIGELFF. CDR3 DNA sequence: TGCAGTGCTAGAGGGCCGTTAGCTAGCGGGAGCATCGGGGAGCTGTTTTTT.

The chain combines TRBV29-1 with TRBJ1-1; D not resolved. This CDR3 spans 12 amino acids. CDR1 SQVTM and CDR2 ANQGSEA come from the germline V gene. Trimming pared 7 bases from V and 3 bases from J, leaving 12 bases between. CDR3: CSAGPTYTEAFF. In DNA, the CDR3 is TGCAGCGCCGGACCCACGTACACTGAAGCTTTCTTT.

The chain links TRBV24-1 to TRBJ2-1, with 10 bases matching TRBD2. The germline V gene has CDR1 KGHDR and CDR2 SFDVKD. The CDR3 covers 17 residues. The V and J ends lost 2 bases and 7 bases, in that order; junction bases with no gene match: 10. CDR3 residues: CATSDYLSSGSGNEQFF. The CDR3 nucleotides read TGTGCCACCAGTGATTACCTTTCTAGCGGGAGCGGTAATGAGCAGTTCTTC.

This clonotype was seen a few times. The chain recombines TRBV9 with TRBJ2-5, with 7 bases that match TRBD1. Trimming removed 4 bases from V and 7 bases from J; junction bases left unmatched: 7. The germline gives CDR1 SGDLS, CDR2 YYNGEE. This CDR3 spans 13 amino acids. The CDR3 sequence is CASSSTGQGTQYF. The CDR3, as DNA: TGTGCCAGCAGCTCGACAGGGCAGGGGACCCAGTACTTC.

The chain has TRBV7-3 and TRBJ2-5, with D possibly matching TRBD2 (5 bases). The V and J ends lost 1 base and 3 bases respectively, with 15 bases between them. The germline V gene encodes CDR1 SGHTA and CDR2 FQGTGA. The CDR3 is 16 amino acids. As DNA, the CDR3 is TGTGCCAGCAGCTTAAATCCTCTAGCTCCCGAAGAGACCCAGTACTTC. Translation gives CASSLNPLAPEETQYF.

Ten or more counts support this clonotype. The chain recombines TRBV29-1 with TRBJ2-1, with 8 bases fitting TRBD2. The CDR3 spans 13 residues. CDR1 and CDR2 (germline): SQVTM, ANQGSEA. After removal of 6 bases from V and 7 bases from J, the junction contained 8 bases not matched to a gene. The CDR3 DNA reads TGCAGCGTGGGTAGCGGGAAATGGAATGAGCAGTTCTTC. Protein product: CSVGSGKWNEQFF.